This T cell receptor beta chain was sequenced during a study of human T cells and chemical hapten exposure. Study context: Reading of the patch tests, which applied 0.01% DPC to the upper back, occurred at 6 days. The study, taken as a whole, reports: Donors, who had alopecia, may show an immune response that differs from healthy people's.

Germline CDR1 reads SNHLY; CDR2 reads FYNNEI. The CDR3 covers 14 residues. Trimming cost V 4 bases and J 4 bases, with 13 bases left between them. With regard to this clonotype: The target antigen is unknown.

Each CDR3 protein gets one entry after TCRdb re-called the RACE reads with MiXCR. The sample lists roughly 180,000 distinct CDR3 sequences; 20% to 25% were seen once. The time point is: patch test 1, 2 weeks after DPC sensitization. Treatment here: therapeutic diphenylcyclopropenone sensitization with weekly scalp DPC. The rearrangement uses TRBV2 and TRBJ1-1; the D gene is possibly TRBD1 (5 bases). The starting material was whole blood, obtained in connection with sensitization to the hapten diphenylcyclopropenone (DPC). The sequence was obtained from a woman aged 50 to 60 with alopecia areata. Some clones in this sample may be carry-over from other donors' samples. The CDR3 sequence: CASSGVREATEAFF. The CDR3 bases are TGTGCCAGCAGTGGAGTCAGGGAGGCCACTGAAGCTTTCTTT. The complete variable domain, with remaining parts taken from reference TRBV2 and TRBJ1-1, reads EPEVTQTPSHQVTQMGQEVILRCVPISNHLYFYWYRQILGQKVEFLVSFYNNEISEKSEIFDDQFSVERPDGSNFTLKIRSTKLEDSAMYFCASSGVREATEAFFGQGTRLTVV.